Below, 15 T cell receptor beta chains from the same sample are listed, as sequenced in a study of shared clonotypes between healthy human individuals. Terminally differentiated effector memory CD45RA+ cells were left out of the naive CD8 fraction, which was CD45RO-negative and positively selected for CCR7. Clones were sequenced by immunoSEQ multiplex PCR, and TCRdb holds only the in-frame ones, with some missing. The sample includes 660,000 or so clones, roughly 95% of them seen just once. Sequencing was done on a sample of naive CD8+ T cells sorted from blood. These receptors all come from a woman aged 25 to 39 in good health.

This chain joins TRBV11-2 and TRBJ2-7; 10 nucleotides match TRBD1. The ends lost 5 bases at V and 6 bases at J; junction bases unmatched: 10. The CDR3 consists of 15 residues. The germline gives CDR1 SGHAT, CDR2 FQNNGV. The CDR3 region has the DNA TGTGCCAGCAGCCTCGGGACAGGGGCCCTTGTCGAGCAGTACTTC. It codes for CASSLGTGALVEQYF. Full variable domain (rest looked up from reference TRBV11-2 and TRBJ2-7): EAGVAQSPRYKIIEKRQSVAFWCNPISGHATLYWYQQILGQGPKLLIQFQNNGVVDDSQLPKDRFSAERLKGVDSTLKIQPAKLEDSAVYLCASSLGTGALVEQYFGPGTRLTVT.

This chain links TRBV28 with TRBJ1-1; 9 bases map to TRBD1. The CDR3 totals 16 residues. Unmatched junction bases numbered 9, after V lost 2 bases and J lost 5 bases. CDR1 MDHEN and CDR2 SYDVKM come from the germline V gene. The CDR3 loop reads CASSLAGTGMGTEAFF. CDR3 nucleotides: TGTGCCAGCAGTTTAGCGGGGACAGGGATGGGGACTGAAGCTTTCTTT. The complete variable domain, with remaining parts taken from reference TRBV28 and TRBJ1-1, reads DVKVTQSSRYLVKRTGEKVFLECVQDMDHENMFWYRQDPGLGLRLIYFSYDVKMKEKGDIPEGYSVSREKKERFSLILESASTNQTSMYLCASSLAGTGMGTEAFFGQGTRLTVV.

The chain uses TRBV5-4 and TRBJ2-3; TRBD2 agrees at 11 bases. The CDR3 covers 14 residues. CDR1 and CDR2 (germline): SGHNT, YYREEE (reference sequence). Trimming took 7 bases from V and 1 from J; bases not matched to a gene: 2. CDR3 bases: TGTGCCAGCGCGGGACTAGCGGGCACAGATACGCAGTATTTT. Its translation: CASAGLAGTDTQYF.

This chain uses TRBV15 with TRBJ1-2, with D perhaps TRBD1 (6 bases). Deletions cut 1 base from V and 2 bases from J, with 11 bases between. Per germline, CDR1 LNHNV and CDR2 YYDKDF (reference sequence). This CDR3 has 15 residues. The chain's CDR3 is CATSRVAGQNYGYTF. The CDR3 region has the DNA TGTGCCACCAGCAGAGTCGCTGGACAGAACTATGGCTACACCTTC.

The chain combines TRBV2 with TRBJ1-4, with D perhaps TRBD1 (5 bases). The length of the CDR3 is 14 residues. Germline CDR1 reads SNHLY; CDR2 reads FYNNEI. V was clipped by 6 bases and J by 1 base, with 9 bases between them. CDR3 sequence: CASSRGITNEKLFF. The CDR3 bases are TGTGCCAGCAGCCGGGGGATAACTAATGAAAAACTGTTTTTT.

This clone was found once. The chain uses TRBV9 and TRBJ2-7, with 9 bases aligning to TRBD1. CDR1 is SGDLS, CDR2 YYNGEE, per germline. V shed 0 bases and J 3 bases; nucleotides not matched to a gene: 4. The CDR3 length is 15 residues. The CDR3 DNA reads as TGTGCCAGCAGCGTAGAAGGGGACAGGGTCTACGAGCAGTACTTC. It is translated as CASSVEGDRVYEQYF.

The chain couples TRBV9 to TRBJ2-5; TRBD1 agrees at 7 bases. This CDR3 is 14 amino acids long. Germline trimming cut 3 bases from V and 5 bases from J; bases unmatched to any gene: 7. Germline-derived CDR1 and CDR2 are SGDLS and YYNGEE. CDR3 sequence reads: CASSGGQAPETQYF. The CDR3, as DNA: TGTGCCAGCAGCGGAGGACAGGCGCCGGAGACCCAGTACTTC.

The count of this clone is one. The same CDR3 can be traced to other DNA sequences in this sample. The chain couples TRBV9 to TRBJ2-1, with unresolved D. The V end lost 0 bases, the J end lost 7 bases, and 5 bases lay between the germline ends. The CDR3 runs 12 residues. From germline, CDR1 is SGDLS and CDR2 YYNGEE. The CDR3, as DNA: TGTGCCAGCAGCGTAGCTGGGAATGAGCAGTTCTTC. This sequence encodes CASSVAGNEQFF.

The CDR3 nucleotides read TGTGCCAGCTCGGATATCTCTGGAAACACCATATATTTT. The encoded protein is CASSDISGNTIYF. This sequence joins TRBV7-2 and TRBJ1-3; D is uncertain. The CDR3 is 13 amino acids. V lost 8 bases and J 0 bases, leaving 8 bases between the germline ends. Germline loops: CDR1 SGHTA, CDR2 FQGNSA.

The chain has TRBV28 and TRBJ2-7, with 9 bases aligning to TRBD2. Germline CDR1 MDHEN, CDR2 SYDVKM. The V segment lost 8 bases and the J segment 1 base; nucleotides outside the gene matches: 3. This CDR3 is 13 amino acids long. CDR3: CASGLATSYEQYF. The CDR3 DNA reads TGTGCCAGCGGACTAGCGACTTCCTACGAGCAGTACTTC.

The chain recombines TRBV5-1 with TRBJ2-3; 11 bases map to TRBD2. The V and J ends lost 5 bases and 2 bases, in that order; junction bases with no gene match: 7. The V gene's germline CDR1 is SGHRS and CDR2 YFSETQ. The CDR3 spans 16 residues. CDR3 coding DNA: TGCGCCAGCAGGGGAACACTAGCGGGAGACACAGATACGCAGTATTTT. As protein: CASRGTLAGDTDTQYF.

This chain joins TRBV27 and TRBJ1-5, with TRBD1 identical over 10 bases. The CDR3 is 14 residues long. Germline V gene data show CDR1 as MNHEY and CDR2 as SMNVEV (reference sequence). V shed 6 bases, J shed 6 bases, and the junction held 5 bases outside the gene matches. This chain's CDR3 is CASRMGQGSQPQHF. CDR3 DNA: TGTGCCAGCAGGATGGGACAGGGGTCTCAGCCCCAGCATTTT.

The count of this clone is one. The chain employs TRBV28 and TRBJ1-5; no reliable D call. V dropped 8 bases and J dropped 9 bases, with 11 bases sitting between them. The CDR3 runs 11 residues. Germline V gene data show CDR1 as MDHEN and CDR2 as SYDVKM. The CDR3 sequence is CASASAGPQHF. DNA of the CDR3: TGTGCCAGCGCTTCGGCAGGGCCCCAGCATTTT.

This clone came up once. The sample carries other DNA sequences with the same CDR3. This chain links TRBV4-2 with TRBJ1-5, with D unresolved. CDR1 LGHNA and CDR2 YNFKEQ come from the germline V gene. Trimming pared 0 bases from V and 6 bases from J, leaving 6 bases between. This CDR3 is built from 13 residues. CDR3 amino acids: CASSQDAGQPQHF. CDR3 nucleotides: TGTGCCAGCAGCCAAGATGCGGGTCAGCCCCAGCATTTT.

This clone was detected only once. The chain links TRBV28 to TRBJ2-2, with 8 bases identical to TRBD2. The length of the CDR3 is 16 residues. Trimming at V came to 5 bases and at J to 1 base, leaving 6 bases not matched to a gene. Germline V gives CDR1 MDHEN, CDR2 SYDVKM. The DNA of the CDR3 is TGTGCCAGCAGTAGCCAGCGGGAGCGGAACACCGGGGAGCTGTTTTTT. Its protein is CASSSQRERNTGELFF.